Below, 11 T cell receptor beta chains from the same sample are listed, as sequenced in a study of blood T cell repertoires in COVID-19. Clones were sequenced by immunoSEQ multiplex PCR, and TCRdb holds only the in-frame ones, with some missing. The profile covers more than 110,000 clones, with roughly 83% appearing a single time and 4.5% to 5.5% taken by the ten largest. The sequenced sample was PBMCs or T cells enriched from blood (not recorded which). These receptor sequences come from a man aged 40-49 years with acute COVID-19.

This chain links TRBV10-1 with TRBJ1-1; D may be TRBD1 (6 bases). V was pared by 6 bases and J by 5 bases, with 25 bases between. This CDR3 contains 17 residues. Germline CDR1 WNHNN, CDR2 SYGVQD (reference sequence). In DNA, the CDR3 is TGCGCCAGCAGACCTCTGGACGGGGGGCGCAAGGTAACTGAAGCTTTCTTT. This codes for CASRPLDGGRKVTEAFF.

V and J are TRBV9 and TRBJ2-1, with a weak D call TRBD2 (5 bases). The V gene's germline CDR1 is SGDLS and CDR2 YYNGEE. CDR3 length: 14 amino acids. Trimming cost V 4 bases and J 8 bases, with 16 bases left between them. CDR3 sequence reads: CASSPRVGVYEQFF. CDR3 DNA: TGTGCCAGCAGCCCCCGTGTGGGAGTTTATGAGCAGTTCTTC.

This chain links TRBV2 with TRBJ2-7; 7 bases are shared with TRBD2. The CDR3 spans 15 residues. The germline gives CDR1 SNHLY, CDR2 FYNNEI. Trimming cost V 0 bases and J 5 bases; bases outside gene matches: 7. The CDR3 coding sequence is TGTGCCAGCAGTGAAGCGGGAGGGAAACGGGACGAGCAGTACTTC. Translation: CASSEAGGKRDEQYF. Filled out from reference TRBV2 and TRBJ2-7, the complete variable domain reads EPEVTQTPSHQVTQMGQEVILRCVPISNHLYFYWYRQILGQKVEFLVSFYNNEISEKSEIFDDQFSVERPDGSNFTLKIRSTKLEDSAMYFCASSEAGGKRDEQYFGPGTRLTVT.

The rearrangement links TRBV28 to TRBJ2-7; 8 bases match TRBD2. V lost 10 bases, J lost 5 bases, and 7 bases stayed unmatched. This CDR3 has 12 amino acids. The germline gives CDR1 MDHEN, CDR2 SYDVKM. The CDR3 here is CATNGGANEQYF. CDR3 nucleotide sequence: TGTGCCACCAACGGGGGGGCCAACGAGCAGTACTTC.

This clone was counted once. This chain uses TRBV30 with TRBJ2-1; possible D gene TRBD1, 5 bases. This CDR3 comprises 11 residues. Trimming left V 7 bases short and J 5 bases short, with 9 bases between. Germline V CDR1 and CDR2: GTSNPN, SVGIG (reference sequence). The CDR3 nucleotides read TGTGCCTCGCCCAGGGACAATGAGCAGTTCTTC. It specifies CASPRDNEQFF.

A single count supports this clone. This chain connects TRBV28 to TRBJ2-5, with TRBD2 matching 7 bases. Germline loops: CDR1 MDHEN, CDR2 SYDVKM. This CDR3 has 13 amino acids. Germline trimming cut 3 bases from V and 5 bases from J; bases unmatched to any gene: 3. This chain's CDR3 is CASSFNGGETQYF. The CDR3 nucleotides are TGTGCCAGCAGTTTCAACGGGGGGGAGACCCAGTACTTC.

Here the CDR3 DNA reads TGTGCCAGCATCCCTTTAATCAGGGAGGCCCTCAATCAGCCCCAGCATTTT. Amino acids: CASIPLIREALNQPQHF. The rearrangement uses TRBV5-5 and TRBJ1-5, with D perhaps matching TRBD1 (5 bases). Germline-derived CDR1 and CDR2 are SGHKS and YYEKEE (reference sequence). The ends were cut back, 6 bases at V and 3 bases at J, with 22 bases in the middle. The CDR3 is 17 residues long.

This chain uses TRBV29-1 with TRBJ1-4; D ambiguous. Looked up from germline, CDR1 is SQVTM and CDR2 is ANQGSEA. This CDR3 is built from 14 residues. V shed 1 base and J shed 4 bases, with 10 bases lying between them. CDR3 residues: CSVEGNTGNEKLFF. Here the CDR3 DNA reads TGCAGCGTTGAAGGGAACACGGGTAATGAAAAACTGTTTTTT. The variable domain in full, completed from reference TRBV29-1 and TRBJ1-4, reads SAVISQKPSRDICQRGTSLTIQCQVDSQVTMMFWYRQQPGQSLTLIATANQGSEATYESGFVIDKFPISRPNLTFSTLTVSNMSPEDSSIYLCSVEGNTGNEKLFFGSGTQLSVL.

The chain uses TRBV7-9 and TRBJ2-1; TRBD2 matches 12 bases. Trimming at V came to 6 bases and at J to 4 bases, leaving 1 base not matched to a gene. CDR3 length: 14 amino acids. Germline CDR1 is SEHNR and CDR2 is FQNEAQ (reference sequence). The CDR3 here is CASSTSGGYNEQFF. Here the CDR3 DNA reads TGTGCCAGCAGTACTAGCGGGGGGTACAATGAGCAGTTCTTC.

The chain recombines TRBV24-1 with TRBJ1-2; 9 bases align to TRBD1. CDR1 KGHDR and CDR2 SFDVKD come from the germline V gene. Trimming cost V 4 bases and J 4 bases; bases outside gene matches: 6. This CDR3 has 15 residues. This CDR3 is CATSDPGTGSYGYTF. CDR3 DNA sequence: TGTGCCACCAGTGACCCCGGGACAGGGAGCTATGGCTACACCTTC.

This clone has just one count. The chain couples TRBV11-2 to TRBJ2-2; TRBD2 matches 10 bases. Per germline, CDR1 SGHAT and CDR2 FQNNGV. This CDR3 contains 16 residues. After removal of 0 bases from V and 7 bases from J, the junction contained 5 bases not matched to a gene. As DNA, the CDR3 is TGTGCCAGCAGCTTAGATAGCAGCGGGAGGGGCGGGGAGCTGTTTTTT. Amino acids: CASSLDSSGRGGELFF.